This TCR beta chain was captured in a study of T cells expressing NK-cell markers. Turning to the study itself: HCMV serostatus: most of the eight sequenced donors positive, one negative.

This CDR3 has 14 residues. From germline, CDR1 is SQVTM and CDR2 ANQGSEA. From its re-call of the 5' RACE reads, TCRdb lists each CDR3 protein once, without DNA. The table lists some 440,000 distinct CDR3 sequences. This chain uses TRBV29-1 with TRBJ2-6; without DNA, the TCRdb call of TRBD1 cannot be checked. The sequenced sample consisted of blood T cells: a sorted CD56 or NKG2C T cell subset, CD4+ or CD8+ T cells, or bulk PBMC T cells (not recorded which). This TCR was sampled from a woman aged 45-59 years in good health. The CDR3 loop is CSATGGSGANVLTF.